This section outlines one T cell receptor beta chain sequence together with its context. Using its own MiXCR run on the RT-PCR reads, TCRdb lists one record per CDR3 protein. This sample has 150,000 to 200,000 distinct CDR3 sequences, with more than 20% found just once. With 3 bases removed from V and 6 bases from J, the gap between germline ends came to 12 bases. This CDR3 contains 13 residues. The sample is drawn from a study of patients and donors after allogeneic stem cell transplantation. Sequences were obtained from blood, either unsorted or a sorted T cell fraction (not recorded which). The chain joins TRBV12-3 or TRBV12-4 to TRBJ2-7; D may be TRBD2 (5 bases). The receptor's source is a human donor who was either an allogeneic HSCT recipient or a stem cell or donor lymphocyte infusion donor (not recorded which). It is not recorded whose cells these are; they may come from a transplant donor. CDR3 bases: TGTGCCAGCAGTTTGAGGTCCCGGGGCGAGCAGTACTTC. Protein sequence: CASSLRSRGEQYF.